The rows below give T cell receptor beta chains drawn from one sample of a study of Graves' ophthalmopathy and Graves' hyperthyroidism. TCRdb re-derived calls from the multiplex PCR reads in MiXCR, one entry per CDR3 protein. In the table there are about 1.1 million distinct CDR3 sequences, about two fifths of which are singletons. The sequencing input was peripheral blood or thyroid tissue (not recorded which). These receptors all come from an adult man with Graves' hyperthyroidism. CDR3s include the opening cysteine and the closing phenylalanine or tryptophan. The D gene is left open where the match is weak. Size is omitted from some rows. Given values are once, few, many or a class for expanded clones.

many	TRBJ1-5	16	TRBV20-1	TRBD1	CSAREPGTGSNQPQHF	TGCAGTGCTAGAGAGCCCGGGACAGGAAGCAATCAGCCCCAGCATTTT
NA	TRBJ1-2	13	TRBV6-5	NA	CASSYSKRGGYTF	TGTGCCAGCAGCTACTCGAAACGGGGTGGCTACACCTTC
many	TRBJ1-2	14	TRBV11-2	NA	CASRPIKTAHTYTF	TGTGCCAGCAGGCCAATTAAGACAGCGCATACCTACACCTTC
many	TRBJ2-5	13	TRBV12-3/TRBV12-4	NA	CASSFPSQETQYF	TGTGCCAGCAGTTTTCCCAGCCAAGAGACCCAGTACTTC
many	TRBJ1-1	14	TRBV5-6	NA	CASSSVLRNTEAFF	TGTGCCAGCAGCTCCGTCTTACGGAACACTGAAGCTTTCTTT
NA	TRBJ1-1	14	TRBV7-8	NA	CASGSVDDYTEAFF	TGTGCCAGCGGCAGCGTTGATGACTACACTGAAGCTTTCTTT
NA	TRBJ1-1	15	TRBV29-1	TRBD1	CSVDCPGGSSREAFF	TGCAGCGTTGATTGTCCAGGGGGTAGTTCGCGGGAAGCTTTCTTT
NA	TRBJ1-4	17	TRBV5-1	NA	CASSLEGPQGMGEKLFF	TGCGCCAGCAGCTTGGAGGGCCCCCAGGGGATGGGTGAAAAACTGTTTTTT
NA	TRBJ2-5	16	TRBV2	TRBD2	CASSTPGGVSWETQYF	TGTGCCAGCAGCACCCCGGGAGGGGTGTCTTGGGAGACCCAGTACTTC
many	TRBJ1-2	13	TRBV6-5	NA	CASSSKDSYGYTF	TGTGCCAGCAGTTCCAAGGACAGCTATGGCTACACCTTC
NA	TRBJ1-4	16	TRBV5-1	NA	CASSVVPGRGNEKLFF	TGCGCCAGCAGCGTGGTCCCGGGACGGGGAAATGAAAAACTGTTTTTT
NA	TRBJ2-7	13	TRBV6-5	NA	CASSYGIPNEQYF	TGTGCCAGCAGTTACGGCATACCGAACGAGCAGTACTTC
few	TRBJ2-5	17	TRBV7-8	TRBD2	CASSQTSGRKVGETQYF	TGTGCCAGCAGCCAGACTAGCGGGAGAAAGGTGGGAGAGACCCAGTACTTC
NA	TRBJ1-1	17	TRBV7-2	NA	CASSDPSRYAGNTEAFF	TGTGCCAGCAGTGACCCTAGCAGGTACGCGGGGAACACTGAAGCTTTCTTT
many	TRBJ2-5	15	TRBV12-3/TRBV12-4	NA	CASSHLGGGQETQYF	TGTGCCAGCAGCCACCTAGGGGGGGGCCAAGAGACCCAGTACTTC
few	TRBJ2-7	12	TRBV28	NA	CASSLFAGRQYF	TGTGCCAGCAGTTTATTCGCAGGCCGGCAGTACTTC
NA	TRBJ2-5	15	TRBV15	NA	CATSTPRGRRETQYF	TGTGCCACCAGCACCCCCCGGGGGCGTCGAGAGACCCAGTACTTC
many	TRBJ2-2	17	TRBV29-1	TRBD1	CSVEDRSGTGAAGELFF	TGCAGCGTTGAAGATCGGTCCGGGACAGGGGCCGCCGGGGAGCTGTTTTTT
many	TRBJ2-7	14	TRBV7-9	TRBD1	CASGQPGQGYEQYF	TGTGCCAGCGGACAACCGGGACAGGGCTACGAGCAGTACTTC
NA	TRBJ2-7	13	TRBV6-2/TRBV6-3	NA	CASRSRNSYEQYF	TGTGCCAGCAGAAGCAGGAACTCCTACGAGCAGTACTTC